Included here is one T cell receptor (beta chain) sequence, with context. Both TCRalpha and TCRbeta cDNA were subjected to two nested PCRs lasting around 15 and 10 cycles. TCRdb processed the 5' RACE reads again and assigns one entry to each CDR3 protein, with no DNA. Its clone listing holds approximately 400,000 distinct CDR3 sequences. The data are from a study of monozygotic twins with inflammatory bowel disease. The CDR3 spans 18 residues. The sample consisted of blood. This TCR was sampled from a human donor with ulcerative colitis or Crohn's disease, or a healthy co-twin of an affected twin (not recorded which). The chain couples TRBV12-3 or TRBV12-4 to TRBJ2-5; TCRdb reports TRBD2, a call that lacks DNA to check it against. Here the CDR3 reads CASSLGTSGVHAQETQYF.